This is a list of T cell receptor beta chains from one sample in a study of cytomegalovirus exposure and HLA in healthy donors. Only in-frame clones appear in the TCRdb table, and some are missing; sequencing was by immunoSEQ multiplex PCR. The table includes roughly 100,000 clones, just over 75% detected once. Sequenced material: PBMCs. Source of these receptors: a man aged 35-49 years in good health and CMV-seropositive. Each CDR3 is given with its conserved first and last residue. Fields, in order: CDR3 length, V gene, clone size, D gene, J gene, CDR3 DNA, CDR3 protein. D genes are given only for firm matches. Size is omitted from some rows. Given values are once, few, many or a class for expanded clones.

13,TRBV12-5,few,-,TRBJ2-7,TGTGCTAGTGGTTTGATCGGGGCCTACGAGCAGTACTTC,CASGLIGAYEQYF
13,TRBV7-3,once,-,TRBJ1-1,TGTGCCAGCAGCTTAATGCGGAACACTGAAGCTTTCTTT,CASSLMRNTEAFF
15,TRBV9,-,TRBD2,TRBJ2-1,TGTGCCAGCAGCGCCCCGCGGGAGTTCGGTAATGAGCAGTTCTTC,CASSAPREFGNEQFF
12,TRBV30,few,-,TRBJ2-3,TGTGCCTGGAGGACTAGCACAGATACGCAGTATTTT,CAWRTSTDTQYF
15,TRBV7-2,-,-,TRBJ2-3,TGTGCCAGCAGCTTGATAGCGACTAGCACAGATACGCAGTATTTT,CASSLIATSTDTQYF
16,TRBV28,-,-,TRBJ2-6,TGTGCTAGCAGTTTTGTGGGGGCGGCTGGGGCCAACGGCCTGACTTTC,CASSFVGAAGANGLTF
14,TRBV19,few,-,TRBJ2-3,TGTGCCAGTAGTATAGGACGGGGAAGAAATACGCAGTATTTT,CASSIGRGRNTQYF
17,TRBV29-1,once,TRBD2,TRBJ2-3,TGCAGCGTCCGGACTAGCGGGAGGTTTGAGGGCACAGATACGCAGTATTTT,CSVRTSGRFEGTDTQYF
16,TRBV28,few,TRBD2,TRBJ2-7,TGTGCCAGCAGGGTTTTCGCGGGAGGGAGCTCCTACGAGCAGTACTTC,CASRVFAGGSSYEQYF
13,TRBV19,-,-,TRBJ1-2,TGTGCCAGTAGTGACCCGGGGGGCTATGGCTACACCTTC,CASSDPGGYGYTF
13,TRBV7-2,-,-,TRBJ2-7,TGTGCCAGCAGCTTAACAGGCTCCCACGAGCAGTACTTC,CASSLTGSHEQYF
15,TRBV5-5,once,-,TRBJ2-7,TGTGCCAGCAGCCGAACAGGGTCTCTGATCTACGAGCAGTACTTC,CASSRTGSLIYEQYF
13,TRBV7-9,-,-,TRBJ1-1,TGTGCCAGCAGCTTAGAAACAGGAGTTGAAGCTTTCTTT,CASSLETGVEAFF
13,TRBV30,-,-,TRBJ1-6,TGTGCCTGGAGATCAGGGGAGGGATCACCCCTCCACTTT,CAWRSGEGSPLHF
15,TRBV2,-,TRBD1,TRBJ1-5,TGTGCCAGCAGCCCCCAGACAGGGTTCGCCCAGCCCCAGCATTTT,CASSPQTGFAQPQHF
14,TRBV28,-,TRBD1,TRBJ1-2,TGTGCCAGCAGCACAGGGGGTGGAGACTATGGCTACACCTTC,CASSTGGGDYGYTF
16,TRBV27,-,-,TRBJ2-3,TGTGCCAGCAAGACGGGGGATCTCACTAGCACAGATACGCAGTATTTT,CASKTGDLTSTDTQYF
16,TRBV27,-,-,TRBJ2-6,TGTGCCAGCAGTACCCCCCGGACCTCTGGGGCCAACGGCCTGACTTTC,CASSTPRTSGANGLTF
15,TRBV5-1,-,-,TRBJ1-5,TGCGCCAGCACCCCGGGTGGCCCTCACAATCAGCCCCAGCATTTT,CASTPGGPHNQPQHF
15,TRBV15,once,-,TRBJ2-4,TGTGCCACCAGCAGAGATCGACTGGAGGGGAACATTCAGTACTTC,CATSRDRLEGNIQYF
17,TRBV9,-,TRBD2,TRBJ2-1,TGTGCCAGCAGCCCATGGACTAGCGGGGTATCCTACAATGAGCAGTTCTTC,CASSPWTSGVSYNEQFF
10,TRBV7-4,-,-,TRBJ1-3,TGTGCCAGGCAGGGAAACACCATATATTTT,CARQGNTIYF
15,TRBV19,-,TRBD1,TRBJ2-7,TGTGCCAGTAGTATAGCGACAGGGATCTCCTACGAGCAGTACTTC,CASSIATGISYEQYF
15,TRBV7-7,-,-,TRBJ2-5,TGTGCTAGCAGCTTCCTCGGGGTAGGGCAAGAGACCCAGTACTTC,CASSFLGVGQETQYF
15,TRBV2,few,-,TRBJ1-5,TGTGCCAGCAGGGAATTTACAGGGTCTAATCAGCCCCAGCATTTT,CASREFTGSNQPQHF
14,TRBV7-9,few,TRBD2,TRBJ2-7,TGTGCCAGCACCTTAGCTAGCGGACCCTACGAGCAGTACTTC,CASTLASGPYEQYF
13,TRBV5-6,-,TRBD1,TRBJ2-3,TGTGCCAGCAGCTTCGACAGGGCAGATACGCAGTATTTT,CASSFDRADTQYF
15,TRBV5-1,once,-,TRBJ1-2,TGCGCCAGCAGCTTGGTTGAGGGAGGTAACTATGGCTACACCTTC,CASSLVEGGNYGYTF
14,TRBV5-4,-,TRBD1,TRBJ2-7,TGTGCCAGCAGCTTCCCTGGGACAGCGTATGAGCAGTACTTC,CASSFPGTAYEQYF
13,TRBV19,-,-,TRBJ2-1,TGTGCCAGTAGCACTACTAGGTACAATGAGCAGTTCTTC,CASSTTRYNEQFF
17,TRBV7-2,-,TRBD2,TRBJ2-7,TGTGCCAGCAGCACCCACACTCTAGCGGGGGACGCCTACGAGCAGTACTTC,CASSTHTLAGDAYEQYF
15,TRBV19,-,-,TRBJ1-3,TGTGCCAGTAGTGTCGGACAGTCCTCTGGAAACACCATATATTTT,CASSVGQSSGNTIYF
15,TRBV5-6,few,TRBD1,TRBJ2-1,TGTGCCAGCAGCTTGGGAGGGGGCGGGCACAATGAGCAGTTCTTC,CASSLGGGGHNEQFF
15,TRBV9,few,TRBD1,TRBJ1-5,TGTGCCAGCAGCGTAGGCCCCGACAGGGATCAGCCCCAGCATTTT,CASSVGPDRDQPQHF
14,TRBV4-1,-,-,TRBJ2-7,TGCGCCAGCAGCCAAGGGACAGGGAGGGAAGAGCAGTACTTC,CASSQGTGREEQYF
15,TRBV4-1,-,-,TRBJ2-5,TGCGCCAGCAGCCAAGGCGTGGGGGGGGCAGAGACCCAGTACTTC,CASSQGVGGAETQYF
14,TRBV5-1,-,-,TRBJ2-1,TGCGCCAGCAGCTTGCGACTAGAGGGGAATGAGCAGTTCTTC,CASSLRLEGNEQFF
16,TRBV5-6,-,TRBD1,TRBJ1-4,TGTGCCAGCAGCTTGGACAGGGGGCGTACTAATGAAAAACTGTTTTTT,CASSLDRGRTNEKLFF
16,TRBV10-3,few,-,TRBJ2-7,TGTGCCATCAGTGAGAATTTTCAGGGATGGTCCTACGAGCAGTACTTC,CAISENFQGWSYEQYF
15,TRBV5-1,-,TRBD2,TRBJ2-3,TGCGCCAGCAGCTTGGCGGGAGGCTGGACAGATACGCAGTATTTT,CASSLAGGWTDTQYF
15,TRBV18,-,TRBD1,TRBJ2-5,TGTGCCAGCTCACCCACCCAGGGGGCGGCAGAGACCCAGTACTTC,CASSPTQGAAETQYF
14,TRBV2,-,TRBD1,TRBJ1-2,TGTGCCACCTCCGGGACAGGGGTTGGGGATGGCTACACCTTC,CATSGTGVGDGYTF
14,TRBV28,-,-,TRBJ2-6,TGTGCCACCATCAATCGCGGTGGGGCCAACGTCCTGACTTTC,CATINRGGANVLTF
14,TRBV9,-,-,TRBJ1-2,TGTGCCAGCAGCGTAGGGCGGTACGACTATGGCTACACCTTC,CASSVGRYDYGYTF
14,TRBV11-2,-,-,TRBJ2-2,TGTGCCAGCGGGGCAGCCGCGAACACCGGGGAGCTGTTTTTT,CASGAAANTGELFF
16,TRBV5-6,-,-,TRBJ2-2,TGTGCCAGCAGCCAACAGGGCCGGGGGGACACCGGGGAGCTGTTTTTT,CASSQQGRGDTGELFF
16,TRBV4-1,-,TRBD2,TRBJ2-3,TGCGCCAGCAGCCAGAGACTAGCGGGGAGCACAGATACGCAGTATTTT,CASSQRLAGSTDTQYF
14,TRBV18,-,TRBD2,TRBJ2-1,TGTGCCAGCTCAGGACTAGCGGGAGTCAATGAGCAGTTCTTC,CASSGLAGVNEQFF
15,TRBV23-1,few,TRBD2,TRBJ2-5,TGCGCCAGCAGTTTTGATCCTAGCGGAAAAGAGACCCAGTACTTC,CASSFDPSGKETQYF
12,TRBV28,few,-,TRBJ2-7,TGTGCCAGCAGTAGGGAGGTGGCCGAGCAGTACTTC,CASSREVAEQYF
16,TRBV18,-,-,TRBJ2-7,TGTGCCAGCTCAGGTACGGAGGGTTTCGGGGCCTACGAGCAGTACTTC,CASSGTEGFGAYEQYF
15,TRBV6-4,-,TRBD1,TRBJ1-5,TGTGCCAGCAGGCAGACAGGGCATAGCAATCAGCCCCAGCATTTT,CASRQTGHSNQPQHF
13,TRBV7-2,few,TRBD2,TRBJ2-7,TGTGCCAGCAGCTTCCTAGCGGCCTACGAGCAGTACTTC,CASSFLAAYEQYF
15,TRBV6-5,-,TRBD2,TRBJ2-2,TGTGCCAGCAGTCCGCCGGGACTAGGGACCGGGGAGCTGTTTTTT,CASSPPGLGTGELFF
18,TRBV4-3,few,TRBD2,TRBJ2-5,TGCGCCAGCAGCCAAGGAATAGCGGGAGGGGCCCACCAAGAGACCCAGTACTTC,CASSQGIAGGAHQETQYF